These 2 T cell receptor beta chains were sequenced from one sample in a study of control samples from healthy donors and cancer patients. Measured with immunoSEQ multiplex PCR; TCRdb has only the in-frame clones, and not every one. Of around 94,000 clones listed, 90% to 95% are singletons. The sample comprised blood. These receptors all come from a young woman in good health.

The chain links TRBV6-6 to TRBJ1-5; D is unclear. The CDR3 length is 15 residues. The germline V gene encodes CDR1 MNHNY and CDR2 SVGAGI (reference sequence). V dropped 2 bases and J dropped 4 bases, with 12 bases sitting between them. This CDR3 reads CASSYAVAWNQPQHF. In DNA form, the CDR3 reads TGTGCCAGCAGTTACGCTGTCGCCTGGAATCAGCCCCAGCATTTT.

This chain uses TRBV7-9 with TRBJ1-1, with D hard to call. Germline V gene sequence: CDR1 SEHNR, CDR2 FQNEAQ (reference sequence). CDR3 length: 13 amino acids. V lost 5 bases and J lost 2, with 9 bases in between. CDR3 in DNA: TGTGCCAGCAGCCTTAAGGTAAACACTGAAGCTTTCTTT. Its protein is CASSLKVNTEAFF.